This T cell receptor (beta chain) was sequenced during a study of T cell responses to AZD1222 COVID-19 vaccine (dated by TCRdb to about 2021). About the study as a whole: Because spike-specific TCR depth and breadth did not differ between the two schedules, AZD1222 recipients who got a second dose at roughly 4 weeks were pooled with those who got a second dose at roughly 12 weeks. A total of 230 to 250 trial participants underwent TCR sequencing, of whom around 210 had received two doses of AZD1222 and about 25 had received two doses of the MenACWY control vaccine. Enrollment into the trials was organized by age into subgroups of 18-55, 56-69 and 70-plus years, and those subgroups contained approximately 150, 30 and 60 TCR-sequenced participants, respectively. The full study reports these points: After two AZD1222 doses, spike-specific TCR breadth and depth were significantly higher than at day 0 and than in MenACWY recipients. Nearly half of unique spike-specific TCRs reportedly recognized epitopes outside regions mutated in the B.1.351 and B.1.1.7 variants. Only a handful of AZD1222 recipients were SARS-CoV-2 seropositive at baseline, limiting conclusions about previously exposed vaccinees. Because no day 14 peak-response samples were available, the repertoires could be characterized only after the peak T cell response. The vaccine-associated CD4 TCRs covered the entire spike protein, and the dominant responses fell in regions 160-218 and 743-854. In the small 56-69-year group, the increase in depth fell short of significance, most likely because of low power. Participants were mostly white British, with more females than males. The authors suggested clonal diversity may have been underestimated.

A word on this clone: The target of this receptor is not known. Qualities for individual bases were not recorded, and no much larger clone is one base off.

This sample's time point label indicates: baseline before first vaccination. Vaccinee samples came from UK trials COV001 and COV002, including a single-blind randomized controlled phase 2/3 trial of AZD1222 (ChAdOx1 nCoV-19) in healthy adults. For TCRbeta chain sequencing, PBMC samples were collected from trial participants at day 0 and at day 28 after the second dose. The CDR3 regions of human TCRbeta chains were analyzed by immunosequencing. For the original study's pipeline: Repertoire TCRs were matched against a reference library of SARS-CoV-2-specific TCRs generated with the MIRA antigen-specificity platform. Breadth meant the fraction of unique TCRs that were SARS-CoV-2-associated, whereas depth meant the fraction of total T cells that were SARS-CoV-2-associated. Using the MIRA data, each spike-specific TCR was assigned both to the spike region to which the TCR was reactive and to a CD4 or CD8 class. Log10-transformed breadth and depth values were compared by one-way ANOVA with Sidak's multiple comparisons tests. This is the immuneACCESS table as TCRdb keeps it, with only in-frame sequences that have V and J called. A part of the clones is gone; compared with another copy, unresolved V genes explain less than half, and the rest is unexplained. V, J and clone size derive from that table, while D and trimming were established from the DNA sequence. For this sample there are 90,000 to 130,000 clones; about four fifths appear just once. About 4.6% of the sample comes from the top ten.

The sample consisted of peripheral blood, taken on day 0 of AZD1222 vaccination. This TCR came from an adult in good health.

The DNA is TGTGCCAGCAGTTACGACAGGGGGGACACTGAAGCTTTCTTT. Its product reads: CASSYDRGDTEAFF. This chain is built from TRBV6-5 and TRBJ1-1; TRBD1 aligns with 9 central bases. The CDR3 goes from the cysteine to the phenylalanine over 14 residues. The read is trimmed to its CDR3 DNA, 42 bases read in frame from base 1. Based on the germline V gene, the CDR1 and CDR2 sequences are MNHEY and SVGAGI. Relative to germline, V is missing 2 bases and J is missing 3 bases, with 1 base of the junction outside any gene match.